The 24 T cell receptor beta chains below were found in one sample sequenced in a study of OX40 agonist ivuxolimab in advanced cancers. The library was prepared using the immunoSEQ multiplex PCR assay. TCRdb stores this immuneACCESS table with in-frame sequences only. Part of the clones is absent; in the studies checked, under half of the shortfall reflects unresolved V genes, and no reason is known for the rest. This sample is represented by tens of thousands of clones; around 91% of them were singletons. More than 15% of the sample belongs to the ten largest clones. The sequences come from CD4+ or CD8+ T cells sorted from blood, collected in a trial of the OX40 agonist ivuxolimab. The receptor set was obtained from an adult with an advanced solid tumor such as melanoma, head and neck, liver or kidney cancer.

The V gene is TRBV28, the J gene TRBJ2-3; TRBD2 matches 12 bases. Germline CDR1 MDHEN, CDR2 SYDVKM. J gave up 4 bases and V 5 bases, and 1 base lay outside the gene matches. The CDR3 contains 14 residues. The DNA for the CDR3 is TGTGCCAGCAGTCTAGCGGGAGGGGCAGATACGCAGTATTTT. This translates into CASSLAGGADTQYF.

The rearrangement joins TRBV13 to TRBJ2-1; D might be TRBD1 (5 bases). The germline CDR1 and CDR2 sequences are PRHDT and FYEKMQ (reference sequence). V was pared by 4 bases and J by 1 base, with 14 bases between. CDR3 size: 16 residues. The CDR3 protein is CASSSQVGRSYNEQFF. The CDR3 DNA is TGTGCCAGCAGCTCACAGGTAGGTAGGTCCTACAATGAGCAGTTCTTC.

This chain uses TRBV28 with TRBJ1-5, with D possibly being TRBD1 (5 bases). Germline assignment: CDR1 MDHEN and CDR2 SYDVKM. Between the trimmed V and J ends, which lost 6 bases and 4 bases, there was a span of 16 bases. The CDR3 covers 15 residues. CDR3: CASSLETAANQPQHF. The DNA for the CDR3 is TGTGCCAGCAGCCTCGAGACAGCTGCAAATCAGCCCCAGCATTTT. The variable domain in full, with the rest retrieved from reference TRBV28 and TRBJ1-5, is DVKVTQSSRYLVKRTGEKVFLECVQDMDHENMFWYRQDPGLGLRLIYFSYDVKMKEKGDIPEGYSVSREKKERFSLILESASTNQTSMYLCASSLETAANQPQHFGDGTRLSIL.

The chain combines TRBV27 with TRBJ2-7; D not certain. Per the germline V gene, CDR1 is MNHEY and CDR2 is SMNVEV (reference sequence). The CDR3 loop spans 14 amino acids. The V gene lost 4 bases and the J gene lost 2 bases, with 12 bases spanning the gap. CDR3 in amino acids: CASSWVDGTYEQYF. The DNA for the CDR3 is TGTGCCAGCAGTTGGGTCGACGGAACCTACGAGCAGTACTTC.

The J gene is TRBJ2-3, the V gene TRBV14; 7 nucleotides line up with TRBD1. CDR3 length: 16 residues. CDR1 SGHDN and CDR2 FVKESK come from the germline V gene. J was trimmed by 5 bases and V by 2 bases; bases with no gene match: 10. DNA for the CDR3: TGTGCCAGCAGCCAACCGACGCCGACAGGGAGAGATACGCAGTATTTT. This codes for CASSQPTPTGRDTQYF.

The chain employs TRBV5-1 and TRBJ2-2; no clear D gene. CDR1 is SGHRS, CDR2 YFSETQ, per germline. The CDR3 spans 15 residues. V was shortened by 2 bases and J by 1 base, with 9 bases between the two germline ends. The CDR3 DNA reads TGCGCCAGCAGCTTCACCCCAGAGAACACCGGGGAGCTGTTTTTT. Translating gives CASSFTPENTGELFF.

The rearrangement joins TRBV18 to TRBJ1-4; 7 positions match TRBD1. The CDR3 has 13 amino acids. Germline loops: CDR1 KGHSH, CDR2 LQKENI. Germline trimming cut 0 bases from V and 8 bases from J; bases unmatched to any gene: 0. The CDR3 spells CASSPPTGEKLFF. The DNA of the CDR3 is TGTGCCAGCTCACCACCGACAGGGGAAAAACTGTTTTTT.

This sequence joins TRBV27 and TRBJ2-2, with a possible D match to TRBD1 (6 bases). The CDR3 runs to 15 residues. Germline lookup yields CDR1 MNHEY and CDR2 SMNVEV (reference sequence). The V gene lost 5 bases and the J gene lost 4 bases, with 14 bases spanning the gap. The DNA for the CDR3 is TGTGCCAGCAGTCCTGGGGGCTTTGGCACCGGGGAGCTGTTTTTT. Protein product: CASSPGGFGTGELFF.

This chain uses TRBV11-2 with TRBJ2-3; TRBD2 might be the D (6 bases). Germline V gives CDR1 SGHAT, CDR2 FQNNGV. Trimming left V 3 bases short and J 5 bases short, with 9 bases between. This CDR3 contains 13 residues. As DNA, the CDR3 is TGTGCCAGCAGCTTGGGACTTGGAGATACGCAGTATTTT. Encoded protein: CASSLGLGDTQYF.

This clone was seen only a few times. The J gene is TRBJ2-2, the V gene TRBV5-1; a possible D gene is TRBD1 (6 bases). The CDR3 sequence is 16 residues long. From germline, CDR1 is SGHRS and CDR2 YFSETQ. V lost 1 base and J lost 5, with 15 bases in between. CDR3 sequence: CASSLNWGRGTGELFF. Here the CDR3 DNA reads TGCGCCAGCAGCTTGAATTGGGGGCGAGGGACCGGGGAGCTGTTTTTT.

The rearrangement uses TRBV29-1 and TRBJ1-2, with D uncertain. V lost 0 bases and J lost 7, with 9 bases in between. The CDR3 consists of 12 residues. CDR1 is SQVTM, CDR2 ANQGSEA, per germline. CDR3 amino acids: CSVEDTVRGYTF. CDR3 sequence (DNA): TGCAGCGTTGAAGACACAGTGCGTGGCTACACCTTC.

The rearrangement links TRBV10-1 to TRBJ2-7; perhaps D is TRBD1 or TRBD2 (5 bases each). V gave up 6 bases and J gave up 6 bases, with 27 bases separating them. This CDR3 comprises 17 residues. Per the germline V gene, CDR1 is WNHNN and CDR2 is SYGVQD (reference sequence). The CDR3 region is CASSPQTNRDVRIEQYF. In nucleotides, the CDR3 is TGCGCCAGCAGCCCTCAAACAAACCGGGACGTTCGTATCGAGCAGTACTTC.

This clone has just one count. The DNA for the CDR3 is TGTGCCAGTAGTCCGAGACAGGGGGCAGGGGATGAGCAGTTCTTC. Translated: CASSPRQGAGDEQFF. The V gene is TRBV19, the J gene TRBJ2-1; 10 bases fit TRBD1. The CDR3 length is 15 residues. CDR1 is LNHDA, CDR2 SQIVND, per germline (reference sequence). The V gene end was trimmed by 5 bases and the J gene end by 8 bases; junction bases not matched to a gene: 9.

This sequence joins TRBV7-9 and TRBJ1-3; perhaps TRBD1 as D (5 bases). V was pared by 5 bases and J by 11 bases, with 13 bases between. The CDR3 contains 12 residues. Germline-derived CDR1 and CDR2 are SEHNR and FQNEAQ (reference sequence). CDR3 in DNA: TGTGCCAGCAGCCAGGGACCCGCCGCCATATATTTT. This translates into CASSQGPAAIYF.

The rearrangement uses TRBV27 and TRBJ2-7; TRBD2 aligns across 12 bases. In germline, CDR1 is MNHEY, CDR2 SMNVEV (reference sequence). The CDR3 extends over 16 amino acids. V shed 5 bases and J 5 bases; nucleotides not matched to a gene: 10. CDR3 sequence (DNA): TGTGCCAGCAGTGTCTCTAGCGGGAGGGTTACCCACGAGCAGTACTTC. Amino acid sequence: CASSVSSGRVTHEQYF.

V usage is TRBV27 and J usage is TRBJ2-7, with 8 nucleotides matching TRBD2. The junction had 3 bases not matched to a gene; V was cut back by 3 bases and J by 2 bases. The CDR3 is 14 amino acids. Per germline, CDR1 MNHEY and CDR2 SMNVEV (reference sequence). The CDR3 is CASSFGGATYEQYF. The CDR3 DNA reads TGTGCCAGCAGTTTCGGGGGGGCAACCTACGAGCAGTACTTC.

The chain has TRBV28 and TRBJ2-7; possibly TRBD1 for D (6 bases). The V and J ends lost 6 bases and 4 bases respectively, with 19 bases between them. Germline CDR1 and CDR2: MDHEN and SYDVKM. The CDR3 totals 15 residues. The CDR3 region is CASSRGVGQGYEQYF. The CDR3 DNA reads TGTGCCAGCAGCCGTGGCGTGGGGCAGGGGTACGAGCAGTACTTC.

Here the CDR3 reads CASNLPGLAGVGEQFF. The CDR3 nucleotides are TGTGCCAGCAACTTGCCGGGACTAGCGGGAGTAGGGGAGCAGTTCTTC. The V call is TRBV27, the J call TRBJ2-1, with 14 bases identical to TRBD2. J gave up 10 bases and V 7 bases, and 12 bases lay outside the gene matches. Germline V gives CDR1 MNHEY, CDR2 SMNVEV (reference sequence). This CDR3 spans 16 amino acids.

The chain employs TRBV10-3 and TRBJ2-7; tentatively, D is TRBD2 (6 bases). The CDR3 loop spans 15 amino acids. Per the germline V gene, CDR1 is ENHRY and CDR2 is SYGVKD. The V end was cut by 8 bases, the J end by 0 bases, with 17 bases between. The DNA of the CDR3 is TGTGCCATCGGGTTAGCGGAAAGGGGCTCCTACGAGCAGTACTTC. Its translation is CAIGLAERGSYEQYF.

This sequence joins TRBV6-5 and TRBJ2-1; D is unclear. V lost 6 bases, J lost 9 bases, and 12 bases lay in between. The V gene's germline CDR1 is MNHEY and CDR2 SVGAGI. The CDR3 extends over 12 amino acids. The CDR3 DNA follows: TGTGCCAGCAGCCGATCGTTGGGTGAGCAGTTCTTC. Its protein is CASSRSLGEQFF.

The chain has TRBV6-5 and TRBJ2-2; D is uncertain. This CDR3 has 13 residues. Germline V gene sequence: CDR1 MNHEY, CDR2 SVGAGI. Trimming took 0 bases from V and 6 from J, leaving 5 bases between them. CDR3: CASSYSAAGELFF. CDR3 coding DNA: TGTGCCAGCAGTTACTCGGCGGCCGGGGAGCTGTTTTTT.

This sequence joins TRBV27 and TRBJ2-1; D is unresolved. V lost 3 bases and J 2 bases, leaving 14 bases between the germline ends. Germline V gene sequence: CDR1 MNHEY, CDR2 SMNVEV (reference sequence). This CDR3 has 16 residues. The CDR3 loop reads CASSFSLGRAYNEQFF. CDR3 DNA sequence: TGTGCCAGCAGTTTCTCATTGGGTAGGGCCTACAATGAGCAGTTCTTC.

V gene TRBV11-2 combines with J gene TRBJ2-1; 7 nucleotides match TRBD2. Per the germline V gene, CDR1 is SGHAT and CDR2 is FQNNGV. This CDR3 is built from 19 residues. The V segment lost 5 bases and the J segment 0 bases; nucleotides outside the gene matches: 16. CDR3 in amino acids: CASSVARQTSKGSYNEQFF. CDR3 bases: TGTGCCAGCAGCGTAGCGAGACAGACTAGCAAGGGCTCCTACAATGAGCAGTTCTTC.

This clone was found a few times. The J gene is TRBJ2-3, the V gene TRBV4-2; TRBD2 aligns across 9 bases. Trimming removed 1 base from V and 1 base from J; junction bases left unmatched: 12. CDR3 length equals 19 residues. From germline, CDR1 is LGHNA and CDR2 YNFKEQ. The CDR3 coding sequence is TGTGCCAGCAGCCAAGCGCTCGGGACTAGCATGGGGGGCACAGATACGCAGTATTTT. This codes for CASSQALGTSMGGTDTQYF.